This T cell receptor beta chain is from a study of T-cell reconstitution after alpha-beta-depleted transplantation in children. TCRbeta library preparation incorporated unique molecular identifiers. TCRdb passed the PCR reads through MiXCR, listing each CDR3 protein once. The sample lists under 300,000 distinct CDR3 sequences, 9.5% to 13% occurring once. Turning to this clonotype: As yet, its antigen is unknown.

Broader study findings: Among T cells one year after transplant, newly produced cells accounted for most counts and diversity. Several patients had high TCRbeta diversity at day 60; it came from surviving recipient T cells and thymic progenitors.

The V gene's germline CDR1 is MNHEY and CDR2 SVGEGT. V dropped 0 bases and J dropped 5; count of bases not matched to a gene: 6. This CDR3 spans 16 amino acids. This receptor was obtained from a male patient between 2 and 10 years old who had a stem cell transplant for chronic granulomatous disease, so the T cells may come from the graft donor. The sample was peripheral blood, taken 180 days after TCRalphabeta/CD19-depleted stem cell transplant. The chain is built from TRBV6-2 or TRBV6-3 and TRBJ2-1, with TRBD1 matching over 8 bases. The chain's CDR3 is CASSYSATGVNNEQFF. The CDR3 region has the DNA TGTGCCAGCAGTTACTCGGCGACAGGGGTAAACAATGAGCAGTTCTTC.